This T cell receptor (beta chain) was recovered during a study of cytomegalovirus exposure and HLA in healthy donors. Some clones are missing from TCRdb's copy, which holds only in-frame ones; the method was immunoSEQ multiplex PCR. The sample contains approximately 76,000 clones, roughly 94% of which appear only once. As for this clone: The antigen is not known.

Study-level points and caveats: Confirmation in vitro established that a few CMV-associated chains were specific for CMV antigens. The dataset shows that most TCR sequences were rare, while some public TCRs occurred in many donors.

CDR1 MDHEN and CDR2 SYDVKM come from the germline V gene. J lost 3 bases, V lost 1 base, and 3 bases had no gene match. CDR3 length: 15 amino acids. The receptor comes from a woman aged 18-35 years in good health and CMV-seropositive. The J gene is TRBJ1-1, the V gene TRBV28; 9 nucleotides align to TRBD1. Material: PBMCs. DNA for the CDR3: TGTGCCAGCAGTTTATTGGGACAGGGTGACACTGAAGCTTTCTTT. Protein: CASSLLGQGDTEAFF.